Given below is one TCR beta chain in context. The antigen is unknown. CDR3 length equals 14 residues. The data are from a study of response to subunit inactivated influenza vaccine. General study points: The authors suggested that few new T cells are recruited per seasonal influenza vaccination.

In TCRdb, the RT-PCR reads were re-called with MiXCR into one record per CDR3 protein. The data hold approximately 700,000 distinct CDR3 sequences, with 15% to 18% observed a single time. This sample comprised PBMCs from blood, obtained 12 days after vaccination. This clonotype originated in a man aged 50-60 years who received an inactivated influenza vaccine. The chain uses TRBV21-1 and TRBJ2-1. TRBV21-1 is listed as a pseudogene. The CDR3 bases are TGTGCCAGCAGCCTGGATGCGGACCACAATGAGCAGTTCTTC. Its translation is CASSLDADHNEQFF.